The rows below give T cell receptor beta chains drawn from one sample of a study of T cell responses to AZD1222 COVID-19 vaccine. Using immunoSEQ multiplex PCR, the repertoire was profiled, and TCRdb retains in-frame clones only, with some absent. This table has 7,500 to 9,500 clones, roughly 90% appearing once. This material consisted of peripheral blood, taken 28 days after the second AZD1222 dose. These receptors were obtained from an adult who received the AZD1222 COVID-19 vaccine. Each CDR3 is given with its conserved first and last residue. The D gene is left open where the match is weak. The size entry is marked missing in some rows and otherwise reads once, few, many or a size class.

NA TRBJ1-4 NA TRBV10-3 CAIRRGANEKLFF TGTGCCATCAGGCGCGGAGCTAATGAAAAACTGTTTTTT
NA TRBJ2-1 TRBD2 TRBV28 CASRVAGERYNEQFF TGTGCCAGCAGAGTAGCGGGGGAACGCTACAATGAGCAGTTCTTC
NA TRBJ1-5 NA TRBV7-2 CASSLEVSGFQPQHF TGTGCCAGCAGCTTAGAGGTTTCAGGGTTCCAGCCCCAGCATTTT
NA TRBJ2-3 NA TRBV11-2 CASSPLESTDTQYF TGTGCCAGCAGCCCCCTAGAGAGCACAGATACGCAGTATTTT
NA TRBJ1-3 TRBD1 TRBV9 CASSVAATGESGNTIYF TGTGCCAGCAGCGTAGCTGCGACAGGGGAGTCTGGAAACACCATATATTTT
NA TRBJ2-7 TRBD1 TRBV27 CASRTGGIDSGEQYF TGTGCCAGCAGGACAGGGGGCATCGACTCAGGGGAGCAGTACTTC
NA TRBJ2-1 TRBD2 TRBV6-2/TRBV6-3 CASSPVAGGSSYNEQFF TGTGCCAGCAGTCCGGTAGCGGGGGGGAGCTCCTACAATGAGCAGTTCTTC
NA TRBJ2-1 NA TRBV5-1 CASSLFGAGNEQFF TGCGCCAGCAGCTTGTTCGGGGCAGGCAATGAGCAGTTCTTC
NA TRBJ1-4 NA TRBV2 CASRYRDKGEKLFF TGTGCCAGCAGATACAGGGATAAGGGTGAAAAACTGTTTTTT
NA TRBJ1-1 NA TRBV6-5 CASTQWGGSGTEAFF TGTGCCAGCACCCAATGGGGGGGCTCGGGTACTGAAGCTTTCTTT
once TRBJ2-5 NA TRBV9 CASSVEGAGAEETQYF TGTGCCAGCAGCGTAGAAGGGGCGGGGGCGGAAGAGACCCAGTACTTC
NA TRBJ2-1 TRBD2 TRBV28 CASRSRREGFNEQFF TGTGCCAGCAGATCCCGGCGGGAGGGCTTCAATGAGCAGTTCTTC
NA TRBJ1-1 NA TRBV18 CASSPPSRTNTEAFF TGTGCCAGCTCACCCCCCTCGAGGACTAACACTGAAGCTTTCTTT
NA TRBJ2-7 NA TRBV7-9 CASSWQVNEQYF TGTGCCAGCAGCTGGCAGGTTAACGAGCAGTACTTC
NA TRBJ2-7 NA TRBV6-5 CASSYTVPGNEQYF TGTGCCAGCAGTTACACAGTCCCGGGCAACGAGCAGTACTTC
NA TRBJ2-7 NA TRBV7-6 CASSLGSGEGLEQYF TGTGCCAGCAGCTTAGGCTCCGGTGAGGGACTCGAGCAGTACTTC
NA TRBJ2-7 TRBD1 TRBV4-1 CASSQEDRGVSYEQYF TGCGCCAGCAGCCAAGAGGACAGGGGAGTCTCCTACGAGCAGTACTTC
NA TRBJ2-3 TRBD2 TRBV7-2 CASTAVLAGRDTQYF TGTGCCAGCACCGCGGTACTAGCGGGGAGAGATACGCAGTATTTT
once TRBJ1-1 NA TRBV6-6 CASSYKTDLRF TGTGCCAGCAGTTACAAGACGGACCTCAGGTTT
NA TRBJ2-1 TRBD2 TRBV7-9 CASSSLSGMGRQFF TGTGCCAGCAGTTCACTTAGCGGGATGGGCCGGCAGTTCTTC
NA TRBJ2-3 NA TRBV28 CASRVYGAGGTQYF TGTGCCAGCAGAGTTTATGGGGCAGGCGGTACGCAGTATTTT
once TRBJ2-1 NA TRBV10-3 CAISELGAAEQFF TGTGCCATCAGTGAGTTAGGGGCAGCAGAGCAGTTCTTC
NA TRBJ2-5 TRBD2 TRBV6-5 CASSYLSSGGSETQYF TGTGCCAGCAGTTACCTCAGTAGCGGGGGCAGTGAGACCCAGTACTTC
NA TRBJ2-1 TRBD2 TRBV5-1 CASSLVGLAGNEQFF TGCGCCAGCAGCTTGGTGGGACTAGCGGGCAATGAGCAGTTCTTC
NA TRBJ2-1 NA TRBV19 CASSTNTDNEQFF TGTGCCAGTAGTACAAACACCGACAATGAGCAGTTCTTC
NA TRBJ2-5 TRBD2 TRBV5-4 CASSLGTSGQETQYF TGTGCCAGCAGCCTAGGGACTAGCGGGCAAGAGACCCAGTACTTC
few TRBJ2-1 NA TRBV12-3/TRBV12-4 CASSFRGLGEQFF TGTGCCAGCAGTTTCCGGGGTCTCGGTGAGCAGTTCTTC
NA TRBJ2-1 NA TRBV6-5 CASAKWTYYNEQFF TGTGCCAGCGCTAAGTGGACCTACTACAATGAGCAGTTCTTC
NA TRBJ1-1 NA TRBV28 CASSKQGAEAFF TGTGCCAGCAGTAAACAGGGAGCTGAAGCTTTCTTT
once TRBJ1-1 TRBD1 TRBV7-8 CASRPPQGPVNTEAFF TGTGCCAGCAGACCCCCACAGGGGCCAGTGAACACTGAAGCTTTCTTT
NA TRBJ2-2 NA TRBV6-5 CASNGRTVYTGELFF TGTGCCAGCAATGGACGAACGGTTTACACCGGGGAGCTGTTTTTT
NA TRBJ1-5 NA TRBV18 CATAAGSLRPQHF TGTGCCACCGCCGCCGGCAGCCTACGGCCCCAGCATTTT
NA TRBJ2-4 TRBD2 TRBV5-4 CASSPASSGGAKNIQYF TGTGCCAGCAGCCCGGCGAGTAGCGGGGGGGCCAAAAACATTCAGTACTTC
NA TRBJ1-6 NA TRBV2 CASRAGSTFMGSPLHF TGTGCCAGCAGGGCAGGGAGCACGTTTATGGGTTCACCCCTCCACTTT
NA TRBJ2-7 NA TRBV6-5 CASRRPGARSYEQYF TGTGCCAGCAGGAGGCCCGGGGCAAGATCCTACGAGCAGTACTTC
NA TRBJ2-2 NA TRBV2 CASKAFGGRTGELFF TGTGCCAGCAAAGCTTTCGGGGGTCGCACCGGGGAGCTGTTTTTT
NA TRBJ2-3 NA TRBV7-3 CASSSGLDTTDTQYF TGTGCCAGCAGCTCCGGACTCGACACCACTGATACGCAGTATTTT
NA TRBJ2-1 NA TRBV4-3 CASSQEIHSYNEQFF TGCGCCAGCAGCCAAGAAATACACTCCTACAATGAGCAGTTCTTC
NA TRBJ1-5 NA TRBV28 CASRDSVHSNQPQHF TGTGCCAGCAGAGACAGCGTTCATAGCAATCAGCCCCAGCATTTT
NA TRBJ2-3 NA TRBV19 CASSTHGQSDTQYF TGTGCCAGTAGTACCCATGGACAGTCAGATACGCAGTATTTT
NA TRBJ2-5 TRBD2 TRBV6-1 CASIEAGGQETQYF TGTGCCAGCATTGAAGCGGGGGGGCAAGAGACCCAGTACTTC
few TRBJ2-1 NA TRBV10-3 CAIRPDSSYNEQFF TGTGCCATCAGGCCCGACAGCTCCTACAATGAGCAGTTCTTC
NA TRBJ1-5 TRBD1 TRBV28 CASGRGNNQPQHF TGTGCCAGCGGCAGGGGGAACAATCAGCCCCAGCATTTT
once TRBJ2-7 NA TRBV3-1/TRBV3-2 CASSLQSSYEQYF TGTGCCAGCAGTCTTCAAAGCTCCTACGAGCAGTACTTC
NA TRBJ1-6 NA TRBV2 CASSEQYTGAGSPLHF TGTGCCAGCAGTGAACAGTATACAGGAGCCGGCTCACCCCTCCACTTT
NA TRBJ2-3 TRBD2 TRBV19 CASSIDPSGGRDTQYF TGTGCCAGTAGTATAGATCCGAGCGGGGGGAGAGATACGCAGTATTTT
NA TRBJ1-5 NA TRBV7-8 CASRGNNQPQHF TGTGCCAGCAGGGGAAATAATCAGCCCCAGCATTTT
NA TRBJ2-2 TRBD2 TRBV9 CASSLRGLATTGELFF TGTGCCAGCAGCCTAAGGGGACTAGCGACCACCGGGGAGCTGTTTTTT
NA TRBJ2-7 NA TRBV7-2 CASSLGADYEQYF TGTGCCAGCAGCTTAGGGGCAGACTACGAGCAGTACTTC
NA TRBJ2-5 TRBD2 TRBV7-9 CASSLADRAGWETQYF TGTGCCAGCAGCTTAGCGGATCGAGCGGGGTGGGAGACCCAGTACTTC
NA TRBJ2-5 NA TRBV10-1 CASSAPAGRARGTQYF TGCGCCAGCAGTGCCCCCGCAGGACGAGCCCGGGGTACCCAGTACTTC
NA TRBJ1-1 NA TRBV13 CASSHSGSANTEAFF TGTGCCAGCAGTCACTCAGGGTCCGCGAACACTGAAGCTTTCTTT
once TRBJ2-5 NA TRBV2 CASNSGQETQYF TGTGCCAGCAATAGCGGACAAGAGACCCAGTACTTC
NA TRBJ2-1 NA TRBV7-9 CASSQPTTPKSSYNEQFF TGTGCCAGCAGCCAGCCGACCACTCCTAAAAGCTCCTACAATGAGCAGTTCTTC
NA TRBJ1-6 TRBD1 TRBV18 CASSPTGVGGNSPLHF TGTGCCAGCTCACCAACGGGGGTAGGGGGCAATTCACCCCTCCACTTT
NA TRBJ2-7 TRBD1 TRBV7-8 CASSLALGTGYEQYF TGTGCCAGCAGCTTAGCGCTCGGGACAGGGTACGAGCAGTACTTC
NA TRBJ1-5 TRBD1 TRBV7-2 CASSPRSGQGNQPQHF TGTGCCAGCAGCCCCCGGAGCGGACAGGGGAATCAGCCCCAGCATTTT
NA TRBJ2-1 NA TRBV5-8 CASSLADRYEQFF TGTGCCAGCAGCTTGGCCGACAGATATGAGCAGTTCTTC
NA TRBJ2-3 TRBD2 TRBV27 CASSLEGSSGEIGQYF TGTGCCAGCAGTTTAGAGGGAAGTAGCGGGGAGATTGGGCAGTATTTT
NA TRBJ2-7 TRBD2 TRBV30 CAWSVTSGSSYEQYF TGTGCCTGGAGTGTGACTAGCGGGAGCTCCTACGAGCAGTACTTC